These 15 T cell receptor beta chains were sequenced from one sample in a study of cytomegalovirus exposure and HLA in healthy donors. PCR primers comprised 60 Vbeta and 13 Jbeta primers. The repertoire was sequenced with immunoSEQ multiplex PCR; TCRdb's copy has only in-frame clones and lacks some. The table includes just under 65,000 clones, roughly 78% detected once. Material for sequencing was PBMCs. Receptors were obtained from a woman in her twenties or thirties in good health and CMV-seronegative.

CDR3 residues: CASSTPGPSDSPLHF. CDR3 coding DNA: TGTGCCAGCAGTACCCCAGGGCCGTCGGATTCACCCCTCCACTTT. This chain uses TRBV28 with TRBJ1-6, with D tentatively TRBD1 (5 bases). This CDR3 is built from 15 residues. Germline-derived CDR1 and CDR2 are MDHEN and SYDVKM. Trimming pared 5 bases from V and 8 bases from J, leaving 16 bases between.

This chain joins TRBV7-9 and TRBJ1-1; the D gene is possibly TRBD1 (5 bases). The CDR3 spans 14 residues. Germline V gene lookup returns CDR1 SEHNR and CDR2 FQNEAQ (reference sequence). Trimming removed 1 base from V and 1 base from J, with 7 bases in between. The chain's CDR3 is CASSLGTSNTEAFF. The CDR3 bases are TGTGCCAGCAGCTTAGGGACATCGAACACTGAAGCTTTCTTT.

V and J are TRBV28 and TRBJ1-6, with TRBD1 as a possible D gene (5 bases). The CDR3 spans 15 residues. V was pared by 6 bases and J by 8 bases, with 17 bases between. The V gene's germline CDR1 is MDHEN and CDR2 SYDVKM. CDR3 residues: CASRAPGIWDSPLHF. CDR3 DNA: TGTGCCAGCAGGGCCCCAGGGATTTGGGATTCACCCCTCCACTTT.

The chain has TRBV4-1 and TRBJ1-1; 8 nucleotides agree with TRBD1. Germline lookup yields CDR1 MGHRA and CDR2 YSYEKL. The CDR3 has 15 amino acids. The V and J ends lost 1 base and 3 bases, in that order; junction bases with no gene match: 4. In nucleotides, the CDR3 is TGCGCCAGCAGCCAAGGGACAGGGCGACACACTGAAGCTTTCTTT. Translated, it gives CASSQGTGRHTEAFF.

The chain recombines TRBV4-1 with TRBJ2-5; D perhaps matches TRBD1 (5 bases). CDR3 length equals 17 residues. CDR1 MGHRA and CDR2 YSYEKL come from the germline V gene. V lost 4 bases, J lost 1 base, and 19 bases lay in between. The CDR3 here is CASSPRPGIPIQETQYF. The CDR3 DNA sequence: TGCGCCAGCAGCCCTCGCCCAGGGATTCCCATCCAAGAGACCCAGTACTTC.

CDR3 nucleotide sequence: TGCGCCAGCCACTCAGGGGCAGGAATCCACGAGCAGTACTTC. As protein: CASHSGAGIHEQYF. The genes are TRBV5-1 and TRBJ2-7; weak D call: TRBD1 (6 bases). This CDR3 comprises 14 residues. Germline CDR1 and CDR2: SGHRS and YFSETQ. V was cut by 7 bases and J by 5 bases, with 19 bases left in between.

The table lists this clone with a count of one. CDR3 nucleotides: TGTGCCAGCAGTGAAGCTAGGGGGGGTCGACACACTGAAGCTTTCTTT. Amino acid sequence: CASSEARGGRHTEAFF. The rearrangement links TRBV2 to TRBJ1-1; maybe TRBD1 (6 bases). The CDR3 covers 16 residues. Germline CDR1 reads SNHLY; CDR2 reads FYNNEI. Deletions cut 0 bases from V and 3 bases from J, with 14 bases between. Drawing the rest from reference TRBV2 and TRBJ1-1, the complete variable domain is EPEVTQTPSHQVTQMGQEVILRCVPISNHLYFYWYRQILGQKVEFLVSFYNNEISEKSEIFDDQFSVERPDGSNFTLKIRSTKLEDSAMYFCASSEARGGRHTEAFFGQGTRLTVV.

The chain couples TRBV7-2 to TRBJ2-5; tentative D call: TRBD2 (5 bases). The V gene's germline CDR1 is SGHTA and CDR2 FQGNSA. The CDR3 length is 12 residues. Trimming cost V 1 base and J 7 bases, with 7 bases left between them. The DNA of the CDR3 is TGTGCCAGCAGCTTAGTCCGGGGGACCCAGTACTTC. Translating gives CASSLVRGTQYF.

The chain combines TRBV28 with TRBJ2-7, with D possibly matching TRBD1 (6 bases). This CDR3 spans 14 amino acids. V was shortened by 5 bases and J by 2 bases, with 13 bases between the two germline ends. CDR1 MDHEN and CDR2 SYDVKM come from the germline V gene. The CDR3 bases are TGTGCCAGCAGTGGAACAGGGCCCCCCTACGAGCAGTACTTC. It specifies CASSGTGPPYEQYF.

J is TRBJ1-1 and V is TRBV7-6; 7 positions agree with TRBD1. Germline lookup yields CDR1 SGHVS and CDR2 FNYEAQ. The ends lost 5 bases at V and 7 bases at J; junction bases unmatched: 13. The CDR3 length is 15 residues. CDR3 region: CASSQSTGTDSEAFF. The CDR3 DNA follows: TGTGCCAGCAGCCAATCGACCGGGACAGATAGTGAAGCTTTCTTT.

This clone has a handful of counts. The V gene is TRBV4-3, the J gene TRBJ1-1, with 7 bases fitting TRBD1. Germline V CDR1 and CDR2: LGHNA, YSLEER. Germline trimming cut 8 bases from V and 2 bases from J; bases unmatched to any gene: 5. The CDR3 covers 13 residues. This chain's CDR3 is CASQNRGNTEAFF. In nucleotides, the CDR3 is TGCGCCAGCCAGAACAGGGGCAACACTGAAGCTTTCTTT.

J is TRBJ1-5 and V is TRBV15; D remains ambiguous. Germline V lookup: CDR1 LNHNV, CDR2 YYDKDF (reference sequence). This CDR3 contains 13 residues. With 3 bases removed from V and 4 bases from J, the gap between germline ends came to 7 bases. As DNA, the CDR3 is TGTGCCACCAGCAGGACTCGAAATCAGCCCCAGCATTTT. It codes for CATSRTRNQPQHF.

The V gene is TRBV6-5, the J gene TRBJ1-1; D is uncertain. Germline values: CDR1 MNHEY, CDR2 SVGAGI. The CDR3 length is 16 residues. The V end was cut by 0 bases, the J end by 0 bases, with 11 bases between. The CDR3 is CASSYSSSGLNTEAFF. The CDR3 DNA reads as TGTGCCAGCAGTTACTCGAGTAGCGGTTTGAACACTGAAGCTTTCTTT.

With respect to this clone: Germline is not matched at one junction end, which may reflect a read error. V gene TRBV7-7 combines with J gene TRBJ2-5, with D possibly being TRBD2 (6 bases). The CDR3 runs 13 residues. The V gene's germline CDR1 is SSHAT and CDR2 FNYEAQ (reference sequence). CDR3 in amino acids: CASSLRERETQYF. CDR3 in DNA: TGTGCTAGCAGCCTACGGGAGAGAGAGACCCAGTACTTC.

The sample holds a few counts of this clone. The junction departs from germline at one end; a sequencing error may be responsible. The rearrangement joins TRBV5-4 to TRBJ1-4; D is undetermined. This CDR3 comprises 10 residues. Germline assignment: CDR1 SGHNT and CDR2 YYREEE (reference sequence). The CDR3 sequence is CASRVIRCGF. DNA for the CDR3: TGTGCCAGCAGGGTAATAAGGTGCGGTTTT. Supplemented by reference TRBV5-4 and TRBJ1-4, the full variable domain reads ETGVTQSPTHLIKTRGQQVTLRCSSQSGHNTVSWYQQALGQGPQFIFQYYREEENGRGNFPPRFSGLQFPNYSSELNVNALELDDSALYLCASRVIRCGFGSGTQLSVL.